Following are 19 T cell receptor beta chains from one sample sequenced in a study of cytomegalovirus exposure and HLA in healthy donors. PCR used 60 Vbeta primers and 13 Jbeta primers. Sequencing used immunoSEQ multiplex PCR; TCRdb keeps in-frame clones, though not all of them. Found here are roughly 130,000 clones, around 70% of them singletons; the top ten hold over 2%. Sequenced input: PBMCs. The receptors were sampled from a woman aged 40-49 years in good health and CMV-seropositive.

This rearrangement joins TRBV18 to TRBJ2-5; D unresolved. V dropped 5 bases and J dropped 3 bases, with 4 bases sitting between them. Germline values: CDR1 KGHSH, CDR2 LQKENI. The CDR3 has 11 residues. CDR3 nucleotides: TGTGCCAGCTCATCCGAAGAGACCCAGTACTTC. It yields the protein CASSSEETQYF.

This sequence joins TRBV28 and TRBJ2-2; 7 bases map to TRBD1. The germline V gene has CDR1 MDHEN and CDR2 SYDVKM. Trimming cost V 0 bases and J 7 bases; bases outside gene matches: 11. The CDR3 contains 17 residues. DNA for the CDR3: TGTGCCAGCAGTTTATGGGGCAGGGGGACCTCCGGCGGGGAGCTGTTTTTT. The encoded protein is CASSLWGRGTSGGELFF.

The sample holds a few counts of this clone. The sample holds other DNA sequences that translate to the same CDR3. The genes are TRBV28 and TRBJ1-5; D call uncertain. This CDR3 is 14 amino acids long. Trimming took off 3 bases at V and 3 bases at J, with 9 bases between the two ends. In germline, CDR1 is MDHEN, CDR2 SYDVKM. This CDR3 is CASSFGGNNQPQHF. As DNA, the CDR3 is TGTGCCAGCAGTTTCGGCGGTAACAATCAGCCCCAGCATTTT. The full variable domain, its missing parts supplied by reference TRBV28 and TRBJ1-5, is DVKVTQSSRYLVKRTGEKVFLECVQDMDHENMFWYRQDPGLGLRLIYFSYDVKMKEKGDIPEGYSVSREKKERFSLILESASTNQTSMYLCASSFGGNNQPQHFGDGTRLSIL.

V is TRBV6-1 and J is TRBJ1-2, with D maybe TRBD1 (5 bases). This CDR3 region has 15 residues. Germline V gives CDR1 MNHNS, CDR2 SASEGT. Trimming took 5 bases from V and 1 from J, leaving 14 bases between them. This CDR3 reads CASSREQDYNYGYTF. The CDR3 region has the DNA TGTGCCAGCAGTCGAGAACAGGACTATAACTATGGCTACACCTTC.

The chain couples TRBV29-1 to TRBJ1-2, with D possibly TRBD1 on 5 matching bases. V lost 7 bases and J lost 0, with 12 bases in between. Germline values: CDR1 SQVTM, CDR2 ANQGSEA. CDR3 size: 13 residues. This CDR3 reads CSARGHTNYGYTF. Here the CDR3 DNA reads TGCAGCGCCCGAGGACATACTAACTATGGCTACACCTTC.

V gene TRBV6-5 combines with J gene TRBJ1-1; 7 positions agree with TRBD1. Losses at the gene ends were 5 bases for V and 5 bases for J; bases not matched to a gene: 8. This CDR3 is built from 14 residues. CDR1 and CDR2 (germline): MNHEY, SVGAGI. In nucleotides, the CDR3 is TGTGCCAGCAGTCATGACAGGGTAAGGACTGAAGCTTTCTTT. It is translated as CASSHDRVRTEAFF.

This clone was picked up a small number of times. The DNA for the CDR3 is TGTGCCACCAGCAGAGTCCAGGGGATCTACGAGCAGTACTTC. Translating gives CATSRVQGIYEQYF. The chain is built from TRBV15 and TRBJ2-7, with D possibly being TRBD1 (6 bases). The V end lost 1 base, the J end lost 3 bases, and 10 bases lay between the germline ends. Germline V gene lookup returns CDR1 LNHNV and CDR2 YYDKDF (reference sequence). The CDR3 sequence is 14 residues long. Looking up the rest from reference TRBV15 and TRBJ2-7 gives the full variable domain: DAMVIQNPRYQVTQFGKPVTLSCSQTLNHNVMYWYQQKSSQAPKLLFHYYDKDFNNEADTPDNFQSRRPNTSFCFLDIRSPGLGDTAMYLCATSRVQGIYEQYFGPGTRLTVT.

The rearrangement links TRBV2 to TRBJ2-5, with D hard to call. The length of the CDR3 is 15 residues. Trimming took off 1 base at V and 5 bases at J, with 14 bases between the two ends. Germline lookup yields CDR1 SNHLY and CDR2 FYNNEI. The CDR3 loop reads CASSEGKIFRETQYF. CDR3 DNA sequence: TGTGCCAGCAGTGAAGGAAAAATTTTTCGGGAGACCCAGTACTTC.

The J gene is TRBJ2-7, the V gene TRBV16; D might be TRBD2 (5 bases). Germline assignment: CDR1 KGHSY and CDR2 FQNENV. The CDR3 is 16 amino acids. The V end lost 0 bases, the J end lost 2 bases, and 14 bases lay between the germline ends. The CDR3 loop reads CASSQSRADTTYEQYF. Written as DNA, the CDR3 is TGTGCCAGCAGCCAATCGCGGGCGGATACTACCTACGAGCAGTACTTC.

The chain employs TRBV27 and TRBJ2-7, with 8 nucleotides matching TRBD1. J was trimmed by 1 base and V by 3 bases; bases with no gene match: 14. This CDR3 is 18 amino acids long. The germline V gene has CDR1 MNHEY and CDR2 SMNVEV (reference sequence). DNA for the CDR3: TGTGCCAGCAGTTTTCGCGCACGCCGACAGGGGTGGTCCTACGAGCAGTACTTC. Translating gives CASSFRARRQGWSYEQYF.

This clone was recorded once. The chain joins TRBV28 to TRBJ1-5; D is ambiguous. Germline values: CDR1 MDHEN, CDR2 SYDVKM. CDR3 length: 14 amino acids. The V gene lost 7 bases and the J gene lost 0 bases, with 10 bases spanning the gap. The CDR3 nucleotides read TGTGCCAGCACTTGGCAGAATAGCAATCAGCCCCAGCATTTT. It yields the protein CASTWQNSNQPQHF.

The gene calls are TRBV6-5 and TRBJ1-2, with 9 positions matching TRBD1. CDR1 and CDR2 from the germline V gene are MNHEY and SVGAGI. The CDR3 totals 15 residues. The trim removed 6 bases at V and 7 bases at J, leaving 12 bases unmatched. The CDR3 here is CASRTTGTGSRGYTF. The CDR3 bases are TGTGCCAGCAGGACAACCGGGACAGGGAGTCGTGGCTACACCTTC.

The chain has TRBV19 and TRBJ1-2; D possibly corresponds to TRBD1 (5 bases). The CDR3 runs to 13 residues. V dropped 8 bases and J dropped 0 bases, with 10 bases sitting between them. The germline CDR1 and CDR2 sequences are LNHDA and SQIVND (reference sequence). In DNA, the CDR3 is TGTGCCAGTGACTGGGGCTCTAACTATGGCTACACCTTC. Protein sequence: CASDWGSNYGYTF.

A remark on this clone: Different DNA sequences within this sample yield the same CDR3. Written as DNA, the CDR3 is TGTGCCAGCAGCTTAGGAGGGTTAAACACTGAAGCTTTCTTT. Translated, it gives CASSLGGLNTEAFF. This rearrangement joins TRBV7-9 to TRBJ1-1; D not certain. This CDR3 has 14 residues. Trimming took 1 base from V and 2 from J, leaving 8 bases between them. Germline lookup yields CDR1 SEHNR and CDR2 FQNEAQ (reference sequence).

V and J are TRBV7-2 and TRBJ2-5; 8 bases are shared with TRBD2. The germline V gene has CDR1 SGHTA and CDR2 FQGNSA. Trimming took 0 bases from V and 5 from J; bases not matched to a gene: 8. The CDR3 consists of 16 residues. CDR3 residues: CASSLATLAGRETQYF. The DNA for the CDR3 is TGTGCCAGCAGCTTAGCGACCCTAGCGGGTAGGGAGACCCAGTACTTC.

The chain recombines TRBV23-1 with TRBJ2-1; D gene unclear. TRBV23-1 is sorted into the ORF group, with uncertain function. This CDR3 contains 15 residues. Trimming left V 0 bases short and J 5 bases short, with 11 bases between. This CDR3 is CASSQSPPLHNEQFF. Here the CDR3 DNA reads TGCGCCAGCAGTCAATCCCCCCCGCTACACAATGAGCAGTTCTTC.

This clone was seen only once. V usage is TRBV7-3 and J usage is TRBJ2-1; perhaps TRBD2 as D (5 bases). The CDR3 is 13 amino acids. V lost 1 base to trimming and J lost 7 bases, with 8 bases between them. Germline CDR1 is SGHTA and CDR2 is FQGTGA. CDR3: CASSLIASNEQFF. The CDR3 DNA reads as TGTGCCAGCAGCTTAATAGCGTCGAATGAGCAGTTCTTC.

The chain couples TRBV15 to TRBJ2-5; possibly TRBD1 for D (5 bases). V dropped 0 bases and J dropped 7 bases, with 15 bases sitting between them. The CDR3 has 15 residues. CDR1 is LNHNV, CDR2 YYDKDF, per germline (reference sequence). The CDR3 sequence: CATSRDQTTGGTQYF. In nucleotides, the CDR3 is TGTGCCACCAGCAGAGATCAAACAACAGGCGGGACCCAGTACTTC.

In DNA form, the CDR3 reads TGTGCCAGCAGGAGAGACTCACCGGGGGGTTACAATGAGCAGTTCTTC. It encodes CASRRDSPGGYNEQFF. The gene calls are TRBV2 and TRBJ2-1; 7 positions agree with TRBD2. The CDR3 extends over 16 amino acids. V lost 6 bases and J lost 4; bases outside the gene matches: 12. CDR1 and CDR2 from the germline V gene are SNHLY and FYNNEI. Full variable domain (rest looked up from reference TRBV2 and TRBJ2-1): EPEVTQTPSHQVTQMGQEVILRCVPISNHLYFYWYRQILGQKVEFLVSFYNNEISEKSEIFDDQFSVERPDGSNFTLKIRSTKLEDSAMYFCASRRDSPGGYNEQFFGPGTRLTVL.